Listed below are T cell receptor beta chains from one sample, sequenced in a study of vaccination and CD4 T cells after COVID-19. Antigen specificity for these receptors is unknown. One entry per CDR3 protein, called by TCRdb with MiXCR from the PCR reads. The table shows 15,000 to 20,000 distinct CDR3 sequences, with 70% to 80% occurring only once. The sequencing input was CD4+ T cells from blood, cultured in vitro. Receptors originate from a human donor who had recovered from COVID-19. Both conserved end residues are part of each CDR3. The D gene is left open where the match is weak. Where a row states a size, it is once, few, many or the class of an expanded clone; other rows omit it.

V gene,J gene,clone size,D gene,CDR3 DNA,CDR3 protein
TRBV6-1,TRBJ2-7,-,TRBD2,TGTGCCAGCAGCCGGGCCCCTAGCGGCCTCTACGAGCAGTACTTC,CASSRAPSGLYEQYF
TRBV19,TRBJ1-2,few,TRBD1,TGTGCCAGTACCACAGGTATAGATCCAAAAGGGACAGTCCATGGCTACACCTTC,CASTTGIDPKGTVHGYTF
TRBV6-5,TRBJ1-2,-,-,TGTGCCAGCAGTTACAGAGTGCTGACTCGCTATGGCTACACCTTC,CASSYRVLTRYGYTF
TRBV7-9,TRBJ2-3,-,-,TGTGCCAGCAGCTTTAGACGACTAGAGGCAGATACGCAGTATTTT,CASSFRRLEADTQYF
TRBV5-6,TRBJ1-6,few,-,TGTGCCAGCAGCTTGCGGCCCAATCTCGGTTCACCCCTCCACTTT,CASSLRPNLGSPLHF
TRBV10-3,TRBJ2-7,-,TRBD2,TGTGCCATCTCCGTTGGACTAGCGGGAGATGAGCAGTACTTC,CAISVGLAGDEQYF
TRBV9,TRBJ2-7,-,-,TGTGCCAGCAGTACCGGAGGCGCCGGTAACTACGAGCAGTACTTC,CASSTGGAGNYEQYF
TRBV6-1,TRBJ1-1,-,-,TGTGCCAGCACCCCCCGGGGGGCTTCGAACACTGAAGCTTTCTTT,CASTPRGASNTEAFF
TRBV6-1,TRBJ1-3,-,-,TGTGCCAGCAGAAAGGACGGCTACATGAGCGGAAACACCATATATTTT,CASRKDGYMSGNTIYF
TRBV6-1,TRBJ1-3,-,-,TGTGCCAGCAGGGAACAACTCTCTGGAAACACCATATATTTT,CASREQLSGNTIYF
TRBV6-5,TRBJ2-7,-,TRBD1,TGTGCCAGCAGTTCTCGACAGGGGCCCTACGAGCAGTACTTC,CASSSRQGPYEQYF
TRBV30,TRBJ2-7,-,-,TGTGCTTGGGCCACCGGGAGCGGACACACCTACGAGCAGTACTTC,CAWATGSGHTYEQYF
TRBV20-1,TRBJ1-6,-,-,TGCAGTGCTAGAGATAATACGAGACAGGCCCTTGTCCCCCTCCACTTT,CSARDNTRQALVPLHF
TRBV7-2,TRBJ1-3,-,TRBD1,TGTGCCAGCAGCTTGACAGGGGCTGGAAACACCATATATTTT,CASSLTGAGNTIYF
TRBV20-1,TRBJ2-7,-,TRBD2,TGCAGTGCAAAGCGGGAGGTTCTCGGGAAGCAGTACTTC,CSAKREVLGKQYF
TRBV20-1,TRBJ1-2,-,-,TGCAGTGCTAGCGGCAACGGGAGGCCCTATGGCTACACCTTC,CSASGNGRPYGYTF
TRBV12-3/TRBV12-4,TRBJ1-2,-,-,TGTGCCAGCAGTTTTCGATGGAACTATGGCTACACCTTC,CASSFRWNYGYTF
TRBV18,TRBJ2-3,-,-,TGTGCCAGCTCCGGTAGGGGGGGCCTTCGCTCGGAGCGGAACACAGATACGCAGTATTTT,CASSGRGGLRSERNTDTQYF
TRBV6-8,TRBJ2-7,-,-,TGTGGCAGCAGGATTAATAGACAGGGAGGGCTGTACGGGCAGTACTTC,CGSRINRQGGLYGQYF
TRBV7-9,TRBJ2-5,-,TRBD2,TGTGCCAGCAGCTTATCTAGCGGGAGGGAGACCCAGTACTTC,CASSLSSGRETQYF
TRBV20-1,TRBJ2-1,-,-,TGCAGTGTATGGGACCCCTCAGGTTCGGGTATTGAGCAGTTCTTC,CSVWDPSGSGIEQFF
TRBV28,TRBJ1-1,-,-,TGTGCCAGCAGTCACCGGGCAGGAGCTTTCTTT,CASSHRAGAFF
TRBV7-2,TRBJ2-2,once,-,TGTGCCAGCCTCCCGGGCGCCGGGGAGCTGTTTTTT,CASLPGAGELFF
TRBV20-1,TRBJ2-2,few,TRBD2,TGCAGTGCTAGTTCTCTAGCGGTTAACACCGGGGAGCTGTTTTTT,CSASSLAVNTGELFF
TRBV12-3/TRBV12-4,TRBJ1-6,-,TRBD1,TGTGCCAGCAGGCGACAGGGCCATTCACCCCTCCACTTT,CASRRQGHSPLHF
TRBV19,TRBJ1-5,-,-,TGTGCCAGTAGTTCTAATATTAAGGGTCAGCCCCAGCATTTT,CASSSNIKGQPQHF
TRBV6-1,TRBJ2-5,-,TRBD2,TGTGCCAGCAGTGGAACGACTAGCGGGAGGGCGGAGACCCAGTACTTC,CASSGTTSGRAETQYF
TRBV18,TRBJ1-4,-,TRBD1,TGTGCCAGCTCACCCCGGGTCGGGACAGGGTTAAATGAAAAACTGTTTTTT,CASSPRVGTGLNEKLFF
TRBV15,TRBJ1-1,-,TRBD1,TGTGCCACCAGCCGGGGACAGGGGGCCCGTCTTTTCGAAGCTTTCTTT,CATSRGQGARLFEAFF
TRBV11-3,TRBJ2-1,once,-,TGTGCCAGCAGCCCCGATGGTCGGGGCGGGATCGATGAGCAGTTCTTC,CASSPDGRGGIDEQFF
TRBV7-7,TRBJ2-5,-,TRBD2,TGTGCCAGCAGCTATGGACTAGCTGAGACCCAGTACTTC,CASSYGLAETQYF
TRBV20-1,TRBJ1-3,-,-,TGCAGTGCCCAGAACCCCATTGGGGCAATCTCTGGAAACACCATATATTTT,CSAQNPIGAISGNTIYF
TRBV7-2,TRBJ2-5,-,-,TGTGCCAGCAGCTTAAGGCAGGGGCAAGCCTGGAGGGAGACCCAGTACTTC,CASSLRQGQAWRETQYF
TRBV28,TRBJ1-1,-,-,TGTGCCAGCAGTCCCTCAGGGCCCTCGGCCACTGAAGCTTTCTTT,CASSPSGPSATEAFF
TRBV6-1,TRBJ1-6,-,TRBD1,TGTGCCAGCAGTCGGACAGGGGATAATTCACCCCTCCACTTT,CASSRTGDNSPLHF
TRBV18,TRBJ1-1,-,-,TGTGCCAGCTCACCACCAGGAAGAGGGGGTGGGGGCACTGAAGCTTTCTTT,CASSPPGRGGGGTEAFF
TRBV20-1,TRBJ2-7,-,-,TGCAGTGCTAGAATATACGAGCAGTACTTC,CSARIYEQYF
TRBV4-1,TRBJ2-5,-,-,TGCGCCAGCAGTCTTGGAGGGGTCGGGCAAGAGACCCAGTACTTC,CASSLGGVGQETQYF
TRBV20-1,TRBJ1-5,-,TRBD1,TGCAGTGCCGGGACAGGGGGCGGTCAGCCCCAGCATTTT,CSAGTGGGQPQHF
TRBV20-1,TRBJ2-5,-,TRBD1,TGCAGTGCTAGCACAGGGGGCAGGCAAGAGACCCAGTACTTC,CSASTGGRQETQYF
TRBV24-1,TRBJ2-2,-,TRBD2,TGTGCCACCCAAAAAAGAAGCGGGGGGAACACCGGGGAGCTGTTTTTT,CATQKRSGGNTGELFF
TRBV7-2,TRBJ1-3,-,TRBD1,TGTGCCAGCAGCTCACAGGGACAGCTCATTGGAAACACCATATATTTT,CASSSQGQLIGNTIYF
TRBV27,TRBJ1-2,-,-,TGTGCCAGCCGCGGACAGACTCCATTCTATGGCTACACCTTC,CASRGQTPFYGYTF
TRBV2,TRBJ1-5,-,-,TGTGCCAGCAGTGAAGGCGGGGGCGGCAATCAGCCCCAGCATTTT,CASSEGGGGNQPQHF
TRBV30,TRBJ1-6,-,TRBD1,TGTGCCTGGAGCCCCGGACAGGGGGTGGTGTCACCCCTCCACTTT,CAWSPGQGVVSPLHF
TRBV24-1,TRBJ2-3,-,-,TGTGCCACTCAGGGTAGCTCGTCGGATACGCAGTATTTT,CATQGSSSDTQYF
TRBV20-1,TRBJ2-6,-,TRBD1,TGCAGTGCTATGACCTGGACAGGCCGAAACTCTGGGGCCAACGTCCTGACTTTC,CSAMTWTGRNSGANVLTF
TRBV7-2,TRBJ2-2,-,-,TGTGCCAGCAGCTTTAGGCATTTGGGGGACGGGGAGCTGTTTTTT,CASSFRHLGDGELFF
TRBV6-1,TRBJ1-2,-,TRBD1,TGTGCCGGCAGCCCGACAGGGAACTATGGCTACACCTTC,CAGSPTGNYGYTF
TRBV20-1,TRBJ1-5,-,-,TGCAGTGCTAGGGAGCAGCGAACCGGTAATCAGCCCCAGCATTTT,CSAREQRTGNQPQHF
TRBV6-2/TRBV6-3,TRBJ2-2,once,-,TGTGCCAGCACCAACACCTACACCGGGGAGCTGTTTTTT,CASTNTYTGELFF
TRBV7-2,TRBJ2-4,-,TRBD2,TGTGCCAGCAGCGCTAGCGGGAGTTCGACCAAAAACATTCAGTACTTC,CASSASGSSTKNIQYF
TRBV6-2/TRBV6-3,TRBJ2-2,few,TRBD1,TGTGCCAGCAGACGGGGACAGGCGCTAAACACCGGGGAGCTGTTTTTT,CASRRGQALNTGELFF
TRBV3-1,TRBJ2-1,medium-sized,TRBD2,TGTGCCAGCAGCCAATTAGGCGGGGGAGTTAGTAATGAGCAGTTCTTC,CASSQLGGGVSNEQFF
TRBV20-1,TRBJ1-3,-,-,TGCAGTGCTACAGAATCTGGAAACACCATATATTTT,CSATESGNTIYF
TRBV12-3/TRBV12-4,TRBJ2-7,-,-,TGTGCCAGCAGGGGATTTACCGGGACAACCCAGCAGTACTTC,CASRGFTGTTQQYF
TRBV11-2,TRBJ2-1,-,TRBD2,TGTGCCAGCAGCTTAGCACTAGCGGGAGTCTATGAGCAGTTCTTC,CASSLALAGVYEQFF
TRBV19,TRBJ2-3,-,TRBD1,TGTGCCAGTAGGCGAGACGGACAGGGGGCTACAGATACGCAGTATTTT,CASRRDGQGATDTQYF
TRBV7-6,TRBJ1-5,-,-,TGTGCCAGCAGCCTCCGGGCAGGGGATAATCAGCCCCAGCATTTT,CASSLRAGDNQPQHF
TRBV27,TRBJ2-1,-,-,TGTGCCAGCAGTTTAAGCCGCGTCGCGGGCCGGGAGCAGTTCTTC,CASSLSRVAGREQFF